Presented here are 14 T cell receptor beta chains from one specimen sequenced in a study of cytotoxic CD8 clonotypes in ibrutinib-treated CLL. Clones were sequenced by immunoSEQ multiplex PCR, and TCRdb holds only the in-frame ones, with some missing. Counted here are about 49,000 clones, less than 70% occurring once; the ten biggest clones make up 10% to 15%. Sequencing used PBMCs, obtained after 12 months of ibrutinib treatment. These TCRs come from a human donor with chronic lymphocytic leukemia.

This chain links TRBV4-1 with TRBJ2-4; 9 bases are shared with TRBD1. V shed 4 bases and J 13 bases; nucleotides not matched to a gene: 11. Looked up from germline, CDR1 is MGHRA and CDR2 is YSYEKL. The CDR3 runs 14 residues. The CDR3 nucleotides read TGCGCCAGCAGCCCGGGACAGGGAGTGGGGGGGCAGTACTTC. Translating gives CASSPGQGVGGQYF.

This rearrangement joins TRBV6-6 to TRBJ2-5, with D unclear. The CDR3 contains 12 residues. Looked up from germline, CDR1 is MNHNY and CDR2 is SVGAGI (reference sequence). V lost 6 bases, J lost 5 bases, and 10 bases lay in between. CDR3 in DNA: TGTGCCAGCAGGCAAAATGGGGAGACCCAGTACTTC. Amino acid sequence: CASRQNGETQYF.

This rearrangement joins TRBV6-5 to TRBJ2-1; the D is unclear. This CDR3 has 12 residues. Per germline, CDR1 MNHEY and CDR2 SVGAGI. Trimming cost V 0 bases and J 7 bases, with 4 bases left between them. CDR3 protein: CASSYSGNEQFF. The CDR3 DNA follows: TGTGCCAGCAGTTACTCGGGTAATGAGCAGTTCTTC.

The chain joins TRBV11-2 to TRBJ1-1; TRBD1 agrees at 9 bases. This CDR3 spans 15 amino acids. J lost 7 bases, V lost 5 bases, and 11 bases had no gene match. The V gene's germline CDR1 is SGHAT and CDR2 FQNNGV. The CDR3 spells CASSPNRGRTFEAFF. CDR3 DNA sequence: TGTGCCAGCAGCCCGAACAGGGGGCGTACCTTTGAAGCTTTCTTT.

The V call is TRBV6-5, the J call TRBJ1-1; D remains unclear. This CDR3 spans 15 amino acids. CDR1 and CDR2 (germline): MNHEY, SVGAGI. V lost 0 bases and J lost 0, with 8 bases in between. CDR3 DNA: TGTGCCAGCAGTTACTCGATCGGGGTGAACACTGAAGCTTTCTTT. This codes for CASSYSIGVNTEAFF.

Here the CDR3 reads CASSPILTGRDQPQHF. CDR3 nucleotides: TGTGCCAGCAGTCCCATCCTGACAGGGAGGGATCAGCCCCAGCATTTT. The rearrangement links TRBV27 to TRBJ1-5; the match to TRBD1 covers 7 bases. CDR1 and CDR2 from the germline V gene are MNHEY and SMNVEV (reference sequence). V lost 5 bases, J lost 5 bases, and 12 bases stayed unmatched. The CDR3 has 16 residues.

The chain is built from TRBV27 and TRBJ1-4; 7 nucleotides line up with TRBD1. The CDR3 is made up of 13 amino acids. The junction had 1 base not matched to a gene; V was cut back by 4 bases and J by 5 bases. The V gene's germline CDR1 is MNHEY and CDR2 SMNVEV (reference sequence). The CDR3 region is CASSSDRNEKLFF. CDR3 DNA: TGTGCCAGCAGTTCGGACAGGAATGAAAAACTGTTTTTT.

CDR3 DNA sequence: TGCGCCAGCAGCTTGGGGGGACTTACGGGACAGCGGAACCATAATTCACCCCTCCACTTT. Protein sequence: CASSLGGLTGQRNHNSPLHF. The chain recombines TRBV5-1 with TRBJ1-6; TRBD1 matches at 7 bases. Germline V gene lookup returns CDR1 SGHRS and CDR2 YFSETQ. With V trimmed by 0 bases and J by 5 bases, 17 bases remained unmatched. This CDR3 is built from 20 residues.

V and J are TRBV5-1 and TRBJ1-2; D unresolved. From germline, CDR1 is SGHRS and CDR2 YFSETQ. This CDR3 contains 13 residues. V was clipped by 2 bases and J by 6 bases, with 11 bases between them. The CDR3 nucleotides read TGCGCCAGCAGCTTTGGACTGACGGATGGCTACACCTTC. Translated: CASSFGLTDGYTF. Together with reference TRBV5-1 and TRBJ1-2, the CDR3 gives the full variable domain: KAGVTQTPRYLIKTRGQQVTLSCSPISGHRSVSWYQQTPGQGLQFLFEYFSETQRNKGNFPGRFSGRQFSNSRSEMNVSTLELGDSALYLCASSFGLTDGYTFGSGTRLTVV.

The chain couples TRBV19 to TRBJ2-6; 7 nucleotides align to TRBD1. Germline V gives CDR1 LNHDA, CDR2 SQIVND (reference sequence). This CDR3 has 16 amino acids. V gave up 5 bases and J gave up 4 bases; unmatched junction bases: 8. The CDR3 here is CASSETGAHGANVLTF. The CDR3 nucleotides are TGTGCCAGTAGTGAAACAGGGGCCCACGGGGCCAACGTCCTGACTTTC.

The gene calls are TRBV7-3 and TRBJ1-1; 9 bases map to TRBD1. Germline trimming cut 5 bases from V and 8 bases from J; bases unmatched to any gene: 18. The CDR3 has 17 amino acids. CDR1 and CDR2 (germline): SGHTA, FQGTGA. This CDR3 reads CASSTRLQGAHAGEAFF. CDR3 DNA sequence: TGTGCCAGCAGCACCCGTTTACAGGGGGCCCACGCGGGGGAAGCTTTCTTT.

This clone appeared a few times. Within the sample, other DNA sequences also encode this same CDR3. The chain's CDR3 is CASSLTADSPLHF. The CDR3, as DNA: TGTGCCAGCAGCTTAACCGCAGATTCACCCCTCCACTTT. This chain uses TRBV7-3 with TRBJ1-6; no clear D gene. The CDR3 is made up of 13 amino acids. CDR1 and CDR2 from the germline V gene are SGHTA and FQGTGA. Trimming shortened V by 0 bases and J by 8 bases, and 5 bases separated the two germline ends. Full variable domain (missing parts from reference TRBV7-3 and TRBJ1-6): GAGVSQTPSNKVTEKGKYVELRCDPISGHTALYWYRQSLGQGPEFLIYFQGTGAADDSGLPNDRFFAVRPEGSVSTLKIQRTERGDSAVYLCASSLTADSPLHFGNGTRLTVT.

The chain joins TRBV2 to TRBJ2-5; D is perhaps TRBD1 or TRBD2 (6 bases each). The V end was cut by 2 bases, the J end by 4 bases, with 17 bases between. The germline CDR1 and CDR2 sequences are SNHLY and FYNNEI. The CDR3 runs to 16 residues. The CDR3 DNA sequence: TGTGCCAGCAGTGAATCGATCCCCGGGGGCACAGAGACCCAGTACTTC. Encoded protein: CASSESIPGGTETQYF. The full variable domain, in which reference TRBV2 and TRBJ2-5 provide the parts outside the CDR3, is EPEVTQTPSHQVTQMGQEVILRCVPISNHLYFYWYRQILGQKVEFLVSFYNNEISEKSEIFDDQFSVERPDGSNFTLKIRSTKLEDSAMYFCASSESIPGGTETQYFGPGTRLLVL.

The chain carries TRBV18 and TRBJ1-1; D might be TRBD1 (5 bases). CDR1 is KGHSH and CDR2 is LQKENI in the germline V gene. The CDR3 contains 15 residues. With 5 bases removed from V and 1 base from J, the gap between germline ends came to 14 bases. Here the CDR3 reads CASSRTGTENTEAFF. CDR3 sequence (DNA): TGTGCCAGCTCAAGAACCGGGACGGAGAACACTGAAGCTTTCTTT.